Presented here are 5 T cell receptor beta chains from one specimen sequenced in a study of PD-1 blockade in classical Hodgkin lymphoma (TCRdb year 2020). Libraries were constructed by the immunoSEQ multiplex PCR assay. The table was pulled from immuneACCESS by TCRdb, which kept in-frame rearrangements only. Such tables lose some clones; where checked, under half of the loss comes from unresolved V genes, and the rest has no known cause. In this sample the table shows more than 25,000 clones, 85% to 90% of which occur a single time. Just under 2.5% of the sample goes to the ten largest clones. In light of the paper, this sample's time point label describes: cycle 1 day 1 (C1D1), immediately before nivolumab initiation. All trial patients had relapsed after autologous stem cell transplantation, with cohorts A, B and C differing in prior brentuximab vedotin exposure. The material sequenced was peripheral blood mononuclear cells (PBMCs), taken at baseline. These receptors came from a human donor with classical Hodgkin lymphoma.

The CDR3 DNA sequence: TGTGCCAGCAGTACGGACAGGGCAATAGCTGGCTACACCTTC. Translated, it gives CASSTDRAIAGYTF. The J gene is TRBJ1-2, the V gene TRBV6-5, with 8 bases lining up with TRBD1. CDR1 is MNHEY and CDR2 is SVGAGI in the germline V gene. The CDR3 totals 14 residues. V shed 5 bases and J 7 bases; nucleotides not matched to a gene: 9.

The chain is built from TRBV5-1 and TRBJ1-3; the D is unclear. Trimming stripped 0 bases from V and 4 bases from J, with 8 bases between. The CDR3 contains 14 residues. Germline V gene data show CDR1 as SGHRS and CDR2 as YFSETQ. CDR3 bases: TGCGCCAGCAGCTTGGCCGTCGGAGGAAACACCATATATTTT. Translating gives CASSLAVGGNTIYF.

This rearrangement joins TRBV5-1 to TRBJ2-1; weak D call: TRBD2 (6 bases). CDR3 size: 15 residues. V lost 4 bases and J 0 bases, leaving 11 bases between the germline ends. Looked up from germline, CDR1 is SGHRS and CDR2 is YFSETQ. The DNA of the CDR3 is TGCGCCAGCAGCCGAGCGGGTAGCTCCTACAATGAGCAGTTCTTC. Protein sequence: CASSRAGSSYNEQFF. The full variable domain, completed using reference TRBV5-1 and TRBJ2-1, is KAGVTQTPRYLIKTRGQQVTLSCSPISGHRSVSWYQQTPGQGLQFLFEYFSETQRNKGNFPGRFSGRQFSNSRSEMNVSTLELGDSALYLCASSRAGSSYNEQFFGPGTRLTVL.

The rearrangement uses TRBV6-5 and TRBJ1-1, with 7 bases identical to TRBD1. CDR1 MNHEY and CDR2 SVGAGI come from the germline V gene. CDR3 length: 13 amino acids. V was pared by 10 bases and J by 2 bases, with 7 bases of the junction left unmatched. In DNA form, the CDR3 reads TGTGCCACTTCGGGACAGCGCAACACTGAAGCTTTCTTT. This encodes CATSGQRNTEAFF.

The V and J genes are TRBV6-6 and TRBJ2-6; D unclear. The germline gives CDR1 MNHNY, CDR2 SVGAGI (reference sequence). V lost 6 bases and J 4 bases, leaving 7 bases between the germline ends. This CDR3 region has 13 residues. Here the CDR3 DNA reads TGTGCCAGCAGCCCCGCAGGGGCCAACGTCCTGACTTTC. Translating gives CASSPAGANVLTF.